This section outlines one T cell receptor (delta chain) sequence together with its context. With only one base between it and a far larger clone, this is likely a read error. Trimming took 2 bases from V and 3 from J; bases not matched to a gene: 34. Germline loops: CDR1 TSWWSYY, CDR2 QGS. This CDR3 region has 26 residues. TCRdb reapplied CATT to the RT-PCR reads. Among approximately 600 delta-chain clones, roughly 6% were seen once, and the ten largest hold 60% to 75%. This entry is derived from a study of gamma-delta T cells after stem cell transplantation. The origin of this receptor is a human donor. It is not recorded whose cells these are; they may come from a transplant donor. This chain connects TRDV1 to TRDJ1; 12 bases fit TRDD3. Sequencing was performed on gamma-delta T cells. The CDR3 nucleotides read TGTGCTCTTGGGGAATGTACAGCAACAACGGCCTTCCCAAAGTACTGGGGGATACATGACGCCGATAAACTCATCTTT. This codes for CALGECTATTAFPKYWGIHDADKLIF.